This TCR beta chain was sequenced for a study of cytomegalovirus exposure and HLA in healthy donors. Study information: Unique TCRs from HLA-typed donors, around 93 million of them, were held in an early data release.

Germline V gene lookup returns CDR1 MGHDK and CDR2 SYGVNS. The trim removed 6 bases at V and 6 bases at J, leaving 12 bases unmatched. The CDR3 runs 16 residues. A multiplex PCR was run with 60 Vbeta primers and 13 Jbeta primers. TCRdb keeps only in-frame clones here, not all; method: immunoSEQ multiplex PCR. The repertoire consists of 150,000 to 200,000 clones, with 80% occurring once and the leading ten covering around 0.69%. On this clone: Its antigen is undetermined.

Study-wide results and limits: The authors later found HLA-associated TCR beta chains more clonally expanded than equally common others. Later work found that TCR association rates differed between HLA loci; DRB1 had the most and HLA-C the fewest. Most TCR sequences were seen very rarely across donors, but some public TCRs occurred in many.

The chain combines TRBV25-1 with TRBJ1-1; 11 nucleotides agree with TRBD1. This receptor was taken from a boy aged 5-17 years in good health and CMV-seronegative. The specimen sequenced was PBMCs. CDR3 amino acids: CASRVGQGALVSEAFF. DNA of the CDR3: TGTGCCAGCAGAGTCGGACAGGGGGCGCTGGTCTCTGAAGCTTTCTTT.